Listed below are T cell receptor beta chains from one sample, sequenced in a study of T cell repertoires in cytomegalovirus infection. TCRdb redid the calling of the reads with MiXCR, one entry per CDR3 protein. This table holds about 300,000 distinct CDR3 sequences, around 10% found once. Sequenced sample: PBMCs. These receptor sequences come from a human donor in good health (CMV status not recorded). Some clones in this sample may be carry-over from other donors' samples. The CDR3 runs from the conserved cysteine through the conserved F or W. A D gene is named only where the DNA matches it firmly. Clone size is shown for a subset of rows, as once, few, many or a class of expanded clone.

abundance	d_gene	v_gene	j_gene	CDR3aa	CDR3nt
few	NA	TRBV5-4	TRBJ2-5	CASSRFLRTAQEETQYF	TGTGCCAGCAGCCGATTTCTGAGGACAGCTCAAGAAGAGACCCAGTACTTC
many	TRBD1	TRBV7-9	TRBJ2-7	CASSFRDSSYEQYF	TGTGCCAGCAGCTTCCGGGACAGCTCCTACGAGCAGTACTTC
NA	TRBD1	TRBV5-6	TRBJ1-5	CASRASGGRVHQPQHF	TGTGCCAGCAGGGCTTCAGGGGGACGGGTCCATCAGCCCCAGCATTTT
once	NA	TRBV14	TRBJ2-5	CASSQTRGGGQETQYF	TGTGCCAGCAGCCAAACTCGTGGAGGGGGACAAGAGACCCAGTACTTC
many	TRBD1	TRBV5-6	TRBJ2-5	CASSQHQGGLLASRETQYF	TGTGCCAGCAGTCAACATCAAGGGGGCTTACTGGCTTCTCGTGAGACCCAGTACTTC
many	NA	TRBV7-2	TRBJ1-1	CASSLIENTEAFF	TGTGCCAGCAGCTTAATTGAGAACACTGAAGCTTTCTTT
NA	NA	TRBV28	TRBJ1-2	CACSLGGEGYTF	TGTGCCTGCAGTTTGGGGGGGGAAGGCTACACCTTC
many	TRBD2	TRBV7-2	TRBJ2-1	CASSKRGAGYDEQFF	TGTGCCAGCAGCAAGCGGGGGGCCGGGTACGATGAGCAGTTCTTC
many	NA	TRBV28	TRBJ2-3	CASSLDYRTDTQYF	TGTGCCAGCAGTTTAGACTACCGCACAGATACGCAGTATTTT
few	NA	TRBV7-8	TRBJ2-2	CASSLMGDTGELFF	TGTGCCAGCAGCTTGATGGGAGACACCGGGGAGCTGTTTTTT
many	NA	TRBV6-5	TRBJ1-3	CASSYSSPIISGNTIYF	TGTGCCAGCAGTTACTCTTCCCCGATAATCTCTGGAAACACCATATATTTT
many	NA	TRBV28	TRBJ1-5	CASSLERGKGNQPQHF	TGTGCCAGCAGTTTGGAAAGGGGGAAGGGCAATCAGCCCCAGCATTTT
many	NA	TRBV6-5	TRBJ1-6	CASSKHVKSLYNSPLHF	TGTGCCAGCAGTAAACACGTGAAGAGTTTATATAATTCACCCCTCCACTTT
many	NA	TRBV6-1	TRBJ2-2	CASRAVTGELFF	TGTGCCAGCAGAGCCGTCACCGGGGAGCTGTTTTTT
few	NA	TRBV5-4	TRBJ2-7	CASSSDKGTYEQYF	TGTGCCAGCAGCTCCGACAAAGGGACCTACGAGCAGTACTTC
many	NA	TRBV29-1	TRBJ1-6	CSSRSGTNGSPLHF	TGCAGCTCGCGGAGCGGGACCAACGGATCACCCCTCCACTTT
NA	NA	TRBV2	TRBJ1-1	CASSDYGDTEAFF	TGTGCCAGCAGTGATTACGGAGACACTGAAGCTTTCTTT
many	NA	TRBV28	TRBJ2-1	CASSPRGGAQRSQYSYNEQFF	TGTGCCAGCAGTCCGCGTGGGGGTGCTCAGCGGTCTCAATACTCCTACAATGAGCAGTTCTTC
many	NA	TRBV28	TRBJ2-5	CASSFRTEEQETQYF	TGTGCCAGCAGTTTCCGGACGGAGGAGCAAGAGACCCAGTACTTC
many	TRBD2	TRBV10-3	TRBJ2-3	CASQTSGDLTDTQYF	TGTGCCTCCCAGACTAGCGGGGATCTCACAGATACGCAGTATTTT
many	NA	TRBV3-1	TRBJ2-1	CASSQGTGSYNEQFF	TGTGCCAGCAGCCAAGGAACAGGGTCCTACAATGAGCAGTTCTTC
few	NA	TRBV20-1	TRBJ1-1	CSGKRRGPGAGYTEAFF	TGCAGTGGCAAACGAAGGGGACCCGGAGCTGGATACACTGAAGCTTTCTTT
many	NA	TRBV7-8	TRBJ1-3	CASSLIGSQAGPF	TGTGCCAGCAGCTTAATAGGCAGCCAAGCGGGCCCCTTT
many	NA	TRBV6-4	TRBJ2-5	CASSRRGAERETQYF	TGTGCCAGCAGTCGGAGGGGGGCCGAGCGAGAGACCCAGTACTTC
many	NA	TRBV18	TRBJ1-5	CASSPNSNSNQPQHF	TGTGCCAGCTCACCAAACAGTAATAGCAATCAGCCCCAGCATTTT
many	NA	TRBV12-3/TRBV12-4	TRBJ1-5	CASSLWTEKNQPQHF	TGTGCCAGCAGTTTATGGACCGAAAAGAATCAGCCCCAGCATTTT
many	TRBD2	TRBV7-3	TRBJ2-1	CASSLMASGGDNEQFF	TGTGCCAGCAGCTTAATGGCTAGCGGGGGAGACAATGAGCAGTTCTTC
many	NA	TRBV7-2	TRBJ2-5	CASSLTRGYQETQYF	TGTGCCAGCAGCCTCACCCGGGGGTACCAAGAGACCCAGTACTTC
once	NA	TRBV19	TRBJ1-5	CASGFRRTLGDQPQNF	TGTGCCAGTGGTTTCCGTCGGACCCTGGGGGATCAGCCCCAGAATTTT
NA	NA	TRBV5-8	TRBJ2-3	CASSSGESDTQYF	TGTGCCAGCAGCTCCGGGGAGTCAGATACGCAGTATTTT
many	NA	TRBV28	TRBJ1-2	CASSFTQRANYGYTF	TGTGCCAGCAGTTTTACCCAGAGAGCGAACTATGGCTACACCTTC
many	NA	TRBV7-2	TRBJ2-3	CASSLAPFSTDTQYF	TGTGCCAGCAGCTTAGCGCCCTTTAGCACAGATACGCAGTATTTT
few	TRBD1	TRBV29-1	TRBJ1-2	CSVRDRGLGYYGYTF	TGCAGCGTCCGGGACAGGGGGCTTGGTTACTATGGCTACACCTTC
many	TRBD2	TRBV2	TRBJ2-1	CASSVAGSYNEQFF	TGTGCCAGCAGCGTAGCGGGCTCCTACAATGAGCAGTTCTTC
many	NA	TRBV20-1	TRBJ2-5	CSVPSGGAQETQYF	TGCAGTGTCCCGAGCGGCGGGGCACAAGAGACCCAGTACTTC
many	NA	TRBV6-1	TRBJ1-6	CASSHNRRPGNSPLHF	TGTGCCAGCAGTCACAACCGGAGGCCAGGGAATTCACCCCTCCACTTT
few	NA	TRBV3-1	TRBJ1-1	CASSQGWMNTEAFF	TGTGCCAGCAGCCAAGGCTGGATGAACACTGAAGCTTTCTTT
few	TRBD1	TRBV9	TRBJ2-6	CASSGAPSGGAAGANVLTF	TGTGCCAGCAGCGGAGCCCCTTCAGGGGGCGCGGCTGGGGCCAACGTCCTGACTTTC
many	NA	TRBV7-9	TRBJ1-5	CASSLGREQPQHF	TGTGCCAGCAGCTTAGGCCGGGAACAGCCCCAGCATTTT
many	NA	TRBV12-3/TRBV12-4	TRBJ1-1	CASSQENRVTEAFF	TGTGCCAGCAGCCAAGAGAACAGGGTCACTGAAGCTTTCTTT
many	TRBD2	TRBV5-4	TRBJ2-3	CASSLAPTSGGGDTQYF	TGTGCCAGCAGCTTGGCCCCGACTAGCGGGGGGGGAGATACGCAGTATTTT
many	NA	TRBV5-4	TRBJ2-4	CASSLLEAKNIQYF	TGTGCCAGCAGCTTGCTGGAGGCCAAAAACATTCAGTACTTC
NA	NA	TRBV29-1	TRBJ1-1	CSANRGTEAFF	TGCAGCGCCAACCGGGGCACTGAAGCTTTCTTT
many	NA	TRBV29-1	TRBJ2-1	CSAETGSSYNEQFF	TGCAGCGCCGAGACGGGGAGCTCCTACAATGAGCAGTTCTTC
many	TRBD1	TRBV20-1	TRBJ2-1	CSARDRGLRNEQFF	TGCAGTGCTAGGGACAGGGGGCTGAGGAATGAGCAGTTCTTC
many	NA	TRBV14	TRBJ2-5	CASSRGRGIGETQYF	TGTGCCAGCAGTCGGGGGCGGGGGATCGGAGAGACCCAGTACTTC
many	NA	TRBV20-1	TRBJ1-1	CSARPGASNTEAFF	TGCAGTGCTAGGCCCGGGGCCTCGAACACTGAAGCTTTCTTT
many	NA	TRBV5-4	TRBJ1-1	CASSLTGSMNTEAFF	TGTGCCAGCAGCCTTACAGGGTCTATGAACACTGAAGCTTTCTTT
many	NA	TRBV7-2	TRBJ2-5	CASSLFGETQYF	TGTGCCAGCAGCTTATTTGGGGAGACCCAGTACTTC
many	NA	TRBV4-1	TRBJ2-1	CASSQRGFEYNEQFF	TGCGCCAGCAGCCAAAGGGGATTCGAATACAATGAGCAGTTCTTC
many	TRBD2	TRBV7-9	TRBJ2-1	CASLGAGAYNEQFF	TGTGCCAGCTTAGGGGCGGGGGCCTACAATGAGCAGTTCTTC
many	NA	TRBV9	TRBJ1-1	CASSVGAGDGTEAFF	TGTGCCAGCAGCGTAGGGGCAGGGGACGGCACTGAAGCTTTCTTT
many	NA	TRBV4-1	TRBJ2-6	CASSHLDKLSGANVLTF	TGCGCCAGCAGCCACCTGGACAAACTCTCTGGGGCCAACGTCCTGACTTTC
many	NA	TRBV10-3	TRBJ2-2	CAISADSLDTGELFF	TGTGCCATCAGTGCCGACAGTTTGGACACCGGGGAGCTGTTTTTT
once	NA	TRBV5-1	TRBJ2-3	CASSLTQTGLGTDTQYF	TGCGCCAGCAGCTTAACCCAAACAGGGTTGGGCACAGATACGCAGTATTTT